A selection of T cell receptor beta chains follows, all from one sample in a study of sequential checkpoint blockade in melanoma. The assay was immunoSEQ multiplex PCR, and TCRdb's table has in-frame clones only and misses some. The repertoire holds fewer than 15,000 clones, about 65% seen once, with about a fifth in the top ten. The input for sequencing was CD8+ T cells sorted from blood (inferred from file names), taken from a patient given nivolumab and ipilimumab in sequence. The source of these receptors is a human donor with melanoma. Both conserved end residues are part of each CDR3. Each record gives: V gene, D gene, J gene, CDR3 length, CDR3 protein. A D gene is named only where the DNA matches it firmly.

v_gene: TRBV10-3
d_gene: .
j_gene: TRBJ2-3
len: 14
CDR3aa: CAISETVVGDTQYF

v_gene: TRBV7-9
d_gene: .
j_gene: TRBJ1-2
len: 14
CDR3aa: CASSTDSSFYGYTF

v_gene: TRBV9
d_gene: TRBD1
j_gene: .
len: 15
CDR3aa: CASSATGGNSYEQYF

v_gene: TRBV27
d_gene: TRBD1
j_gene: TRBJ2-3
len: 15
CDR3aa: CASSLLGQGGDTQYF

v_gene: TRBV28
d_gene: TRBD1
j_gene: TRBJ1-2
len: 16
CDR3aa: CASSQGQGAPPRGYTF

v_gene: TRBV9
d_gene: TRBD2
j_gene: TRBJ2-1
len: 16
CDR3aa: CASSVRLAVDYNEQFF

v_gene: TRBV7-9
d_gene: TRBD2
j_gene: TRBJ2-3
len: 12
CDR3aa: CAGRGSTDTQYF

v_gene: TRBV27
d_gene: TRBD2
j_gene: TRBJ2-4
len: 16
CDR3aa: CASRAGGFGAKNIQYF

v_gene: TRBV5-4
d_gene: TRBD1
j_gene: TRBJ1-2
len: 16
CDR3aa: CASSEQWGTGDYGYTF

v_gene: TRBV4-1
d_gene: .
j_gene: TRBJ1-6
len: 14
CDR3aa: CASSQASYNSPLHF

v_gene: TRBV6-6
d_gene: .
j_gene: TRBJ1-2
len: 13
CDR3aa: CASSPRTYYGYTF

v_gene: TRBV10-3
d_gene: TRBD2
j_gene: TRBJ2-3
len: 17
CDR3aa: CAISEVSSGRFTDTQYF

v_gene: TRBV15
d_gene: TRBD1
j_gene: TRBJ2-5
len: 16
CDR3aa: CATSMFGTGGAETQYF

v_gene: TRBV19
d_gene: .
j_gene: TRBJ2-1
len: 16
CDR3aa: CASSISPGDPYNEQFF

v_gene: TRBV6-1
d_gene: .
j_gene: TRBJ1-3
len: 17
CDR3aa: CASSERPGATSSDTIYF

v_gene: TRBV6-5
d_gene: TRBD1
j_gene: TRBJ1-6
len: 14
CDR3aa: CAGSSDRGLSPLHF

v_gene: TRBV7-2
d_gene: .
j_gene: TRBJ1-6
len: 12
CDR3aa: CASSLGNSPLHF

v_gene: TRBV7-9
d_gene: TRBD1
j_gene: TRBJ2-3
len: 15
CDR3aa: CASSFGQGATDTQYF

v_gene: TRBV5-6
d_gene: TRBD1
j_gene: TRBJ2-2
len: 15
CDR3aa: CASSLDRGNTGELFF

v_gene: TRBV5-6
d_gene: .
j_gene: TRBJ2-5
len: 19
CDR3aa: CASSSGLSDWGQSGETQYF

v_gene: TRBV5-6
d_gene: TRBD1
j_gene: TRBJ2-1
len: 12
CDR3aa: CASSRTGWGQFF

v_gene: TRBV25-1
d_gene: TRBD2
j_gene: TRBJ2-1
len: 15
CDR3aa: CASSDGASGLNEQFF

v_gene: TRBV4-1
d_gene: TRBD1
j_gene: TRBJ1-3
len: 16
CDR3aa: CASSRRDRSSGNTIYF

v_gene: TRBV5-1
d_gene: TRBD1
j_gene: TRBJ2-7
len: 13
CDR3aa: CASSWGTVSEQYF

v_gene: TRBV7-8
d_gene: TRBD1
j_gene: TRBJ2-7
len: 12
CDR3aa: CASSSQGDEQYF

v_gene: TRBV7-9
d_gene: TRBD1
j_gene: TRBJ2-7
len: 15
CDR3aa: CASSPRGQGYYEQYF

v_gene: TRBV5-4
d_gene: TRBD2
j_gene: TRBJ2-1
len: 15
CDR3aa: CASSLLAGAHNEQFF

v_gene: TRBV4-1
d_gene: .
j_gene: TRBJ2-7
len: 15
CDR3aa: CASSQEPAALDEQHF

v_gene: TRBV15
d_gene: TRBD1
j_gene: TRBJ2-7
len: 13
CDR3aa: CATSTTGTNEQYF

v_gene: TRBV30
d_gene: TRBD2
j_gene: TRBJ2-5
len: 15
CDR3aa: CACLAGGPSWETQYF

v_gene: TRBV28
d_gene: .
j_gene: TRBJ2-7
len: 13
CDR3aa: CASRIGMAYEQYF

v_gene: TRBV30
d_gene: .
j_gene: TRBJ2-1
len: 12
CDR3aa: CAWSISNNEQFF

v_gene: TRBV5-1
d_gene: TRBD2
j_gene: TRBJ2-1
len: 20
CDR3aa: CASSSPGGAGGPGTYNEQFF